This TCR beta chain was captured by sequencing in a study of blood T cell repertoires in COVID-19 (dated by TCRdb to about 2020). General notes on the study: The collaborator samples originated in the United States, Italy and Spain and spanned the acute and convalescent phases of COVID-19. The material from the prospective study consisted of cDNA or gDNA derived from T cells, B-cell-depleted T cells, or PBMCs. Deeply sampled blood TCRbeta repertoires from subjects exposed to, actively infected with, or recovered from COVID-19 were included in the dataset. The repertoires were released in a freely available public database meant as a resource for research on the immune response to SARS-CoV-2. Samples came from the ongoing ImmuneRACE study (first 160 participants) plus 1,254 subjects from 6 global collaborators. A de-identified subject ID, COVID-19 status, age in years and sex were almost always included in the sample metadata. Where available, HLA class I and class II types were taken from metadata supplied by the sample provider and were not determined by assay-based typing. General findings and caveats noted by the study authors: The amount of clinical and demographic metadata varied by source and participant and was provided uncurated.

From cysteine to phenylalanine, the CDR3 is 13 amino acids long. The retained sequence is limited to the CDR3, 39 bases, with the frame set at the first base. Per the germline V gene, SGDLS is the CDR1 and YYNGEE is the CDR2. Each collaborating institution followed its own protocols to collect whole blood in K2EDTA tubes. For TCRbeta analysis, collaborators shipped samples as frozen whole blood, isolated PBMCs, or DNA extracted from either of those sample types. The immunoSEQ Assay, a bias-controlled multiplex PCR, was used to amplify TCRbeta CDR3 regions from genomic DNA. On the study's bioinformatics: The number of nucleated cells in each sample was estimated by amplification of reference gene primers within the assay. To quantify the absolute abundance of each unique TCRbeta CDR3 rearrangement, sequence reads were collapsed and filtered. For each sample, productive Simpson clonality was calculated as the square root of Simpson's diversity index across productive rearrangements. TCRdb took this table from immuneACCESS and kept in-frame rearrangements with V and J called. Such tables lack part of the clones; where checked against another copy, unresolved V genes explain under half of the gap, and the rest is unexplained. V, J and clone size are those of that table, while D and trimming were read from the DNA. The sample contains 35,000 to 55,000 clones, roughly 84% of them found a single time. The ten largest make up 13% of the sample.

About this clone: The target of this receptor is not known. One end of the junction is discordant with germline, which a read error may explain.

The receptor was isolated from a woman aged 70 to 79 in a cohort sampled during active COVID-19. The receptor chain draws on TRBV9 and TRBJ1-2, with an unclear D gene assignment. The material sequenced was peripheral blood. The sequenced DNA is TGTGCCAGCAGCGTAGATGGTGGAGAAGTCAGTTATTTC. Its protein product is CASSVDGGEVSYF.